The rows below give T cell receptor beta chains drawn from one sample of a study of T-cell memory formation after mild COVID-19. TCRdb ran MiXCR on the 5' RACE reads and lists one entry per CDR3 protein. The data hold roughly 300,000 distinct CDR3 sequences, with about a sixth observed a single time. Sequenced sample: PBMCs or a T cell subset sorted from them (not recorded which). The receptors derive from a man younger than 35 who had mild COVID-19 (a few samples of this study predate the infection). Cell type and time point are not known. Both conserved end residues are part of each CDR3. D genes are given only for firm matches. Clone size appears in some rows only: once, few, many, or a class for an expanded clone.

V gene: TRBV12-3/TRBV12-4
CDR3 length: 12
J gene: TRBJ2-5
clone size: few
D gene: .
CDR3 protein: CASSWMEETQYF

V gene: TRBV10-3
CDR3 length: 13
J gene: TRBJ2-1
clone size: many
D gene: TRBD2
CDR3 protein: CAISSGGRDEQFF

V gene: TRBV15
CDR3 length: 13
J gene: TRBJ1-1
clone size: .
D gene: .
CDR3 protein: CATSRDTDLEAFF

V gene: TRBV4-2
CDR3 length: 16
J gene: TRBJ2-1
clone size: many
D gene: .
CDR3 protein: CASSQDHSRGGDEQFF

V gene: TRBV5-6
CDR3 length: 15
J gene: TRBJ1-4
clone size: .
D gene: .
CDR3 protein: CASSMRGGGVEKLFF

V gene: TRBV4-1
CDR3 length: 17
J gene: TRBJ2-3
clone size: .
D gene: .
CDR3 protein: CASSQDVNGGTADTQYF

V gene: TRBV5-1
CDR3 length: 14
J gene: TRBJ2-3
clone size: few
D gene: .
CDR3 protein: CASSGDSRRDTQYF

V gene: TRBV6-5
CDR3 length: 13
J gene: TRBJ1-2
clone size: .
D gene: TRBD1
CDR3 protein: CASRTGIDYGYTF

V gene: TRBV7-2
CDR3 length: 15
J gene: TRBJ2-2
clone size: .
D gene: TRBD2
CDR3 protein: CASSSSGGYTGELFF

V gene: TRBV5-5
CDR3 length: 14
J gene: TRBJ2-7
clone size: .
D gene: .
CDR3 protein: CASSLEDNSYEQYF

V gene: TRBV5-1
CDR3 length: 15
J gene: TRBJ2-2
clone size: few
D gene: .
CDR3 protein: CASRTPDRNTGELFF

V gene: TRBV4-3
CDR3 length: 17
J gene: TRBJ2-6
clone size: .
D gene: .
CDR3 protein: CASSQRRQEAGANVLTF

V gene: TRBV7-2
CDR3 length: 14
J gene: TRBJ2-7
clone size: few
D gene: .
CDR3 protein: CASSPVTELYEQYF

V gene: TRBV7-9
CDR3 length: 14
J gene: TRBJ2-1
clone size: .
D gene: .
CDR3 protein: CASSPARQRDEQFF

V gene: TRBV6-6
CDR3 length: 14
J gene: TRBJ1-2
clone size: few
D gene: .
CDR3 protein: CASSNGAQGYGYTF

V gene: TRBV6-6
CDR3 length: 13
J gene: TRBJ2-2
clone size: .
D gene: TRBD2
CDR3 protein: CASSGRVAGELFF

V gene: TRBV7-6
CDR3 length: 14
J gene: TRBJ2-7
clone size: many
D gene: .
CDR3 protein: CASSLMWPGYEQYF

V gene: TRBV3-1
CDR3 length: 18
J gene: TRBJ2-1
clone size: .
D gene: TRBD1
CDR3 protein: CASRGRYPGQGSDNEQFF

V gene: TRBV19
CDR3 length: 15
J gene: TRBJ2-3
clone size: few
D gene: .
CDR3 protein: CASSIDTATTDTQYF

V gene: TRBV2
CDR3 length: 15
J gene: TRBJ2-2
clone size: .
D gene: TRBD2
CDR3 protein: CAALETSGNTGELFF

V gene: TRBV11-2
CDR3 length: 15
J gene: TRBJ2-3
clone size: .
D gene: .
CDR3 protein: CASSFLGSSTDTQYF